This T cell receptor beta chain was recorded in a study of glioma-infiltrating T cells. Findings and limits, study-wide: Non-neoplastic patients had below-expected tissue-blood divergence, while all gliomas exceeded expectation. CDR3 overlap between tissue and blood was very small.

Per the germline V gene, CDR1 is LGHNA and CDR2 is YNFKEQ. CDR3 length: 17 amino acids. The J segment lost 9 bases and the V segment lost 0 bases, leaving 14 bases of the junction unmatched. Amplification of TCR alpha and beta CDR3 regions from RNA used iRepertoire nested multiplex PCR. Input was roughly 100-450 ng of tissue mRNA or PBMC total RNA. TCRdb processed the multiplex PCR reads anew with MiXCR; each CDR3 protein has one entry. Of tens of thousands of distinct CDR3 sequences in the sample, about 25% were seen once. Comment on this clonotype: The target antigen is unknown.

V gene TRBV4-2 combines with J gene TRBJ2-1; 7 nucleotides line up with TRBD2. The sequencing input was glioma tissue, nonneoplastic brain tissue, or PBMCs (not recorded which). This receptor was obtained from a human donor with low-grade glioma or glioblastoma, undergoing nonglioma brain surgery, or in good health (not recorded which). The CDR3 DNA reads TGTGCCAGCAGCCAAGATCCAGTGGGAGGGCCTTATAGTGAGCAGTTCTTC. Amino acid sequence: CASSQDPVGGPYSEQFF.